This note documents a single T cell receptor (beta chain) sequence. These data come from a study of cytomegalovirus exposure and HLA in healthy donors. The PCR had 60 Vbeta and 13 Jbeta primers. Assay: immunoSEQ multiplex PCR; the TCRdb copy retains only in-frame clones and omits some. The table has about 190,000 clones, 75% to 85% seen once. Germline V gene data show CDR1 as SGHVS and CDR2 as FNYEAQ. The V gene lost 1 base and the J gene lost 5 bases, with 14 bases spanning the gap. The CDR3 sequence is 15 residues long. The sequence came from a woman between 45 and 60 years old in good health and CMV-seronegative. The sequenced material came from PBMCs. The chain carries TRBV7-6 and TRBJ2-5; D might be TRBD2 (6 bases). CDR3 residues: CASSLVTLGRETQYF. CDR3 nucleotide sequence: TGTGCCAGCAGCTTAGTTACACTTGGGAGGGAGACCCAGTACTTC.